Listed here is a single T cell receptor (beta chain). The entry originates in a study of blood T cell repertoires in COVID-19. TCRdb's table, derived via immunoSEQ multiplex PCR, lists solely in-frame clones and lacks some. Of about 400,000 clones listed, about 89% are singletons. This CDR3 spans 13 amino acids. Trimming removed 0 bases at V and 4 bases at J, with 5 bases between. Germline values: CDR1 SGHRS, CDR2 YFSETQ. V is TRBV5-1 and J is TRBJ1-5; the D is unclear. This sequence was found in a man aged 35 to 55 in a cohort exposed to, infected with or recovered from COVID-19 (not recorded which). The sequenced sample was PBMCs or T cells enriched from blood (not recorded which). CDR3 nucleotide sequence: TGCGCCAGCAGCTTGGAACAGAATCAGCCCCAGCATTTT. Translating gives CASSLEQNQPQHF.